This T cell receptor (beta chain) was captured by sequencing in a study of human T cells and chemical hapten exposure. Documented time point: patch test 1, 2 weeks after DPC sensitization. Stated treatment: therapeutic diphenylcyclopropenone sensitization with weekly scalp DPC. TCRdb ran MiXCR on the RACE reads and lists one entry per CDR3 protein. The sample includes 65,000 to 85,000 distinct CDR3 sequences, about 12% seen only once; the top ten take 3% to 4%. This clonotype has ten or more counts. This sample comprised whole blood, obtained in connection with sensitization to the hapten diphenylcyclopropenone (DPC). The origin of this receptor is a woman aged 55-69 years with alopecia areata. Some clones in this sample may be carry-over from other donors' samples.

The CDR3 DNA is TGTGCCAGCAGCTTAGGGGGAGCAGGGGATACGCAGTATTTT. This codes for CASSLGGAGDTQYF. The chain is built from TRBV7-9 and TRBJ2-3; D assignment may be TRBD1 or TRBD2 (5 bases each). The V gene lost 1 base and the J gene lost 6 bases, with 11 bases spanning the gap. CDR3 length: 14 residues. Germline V CDR1 and CDR2: SEHNR, FQNEAQ (reference sequence).